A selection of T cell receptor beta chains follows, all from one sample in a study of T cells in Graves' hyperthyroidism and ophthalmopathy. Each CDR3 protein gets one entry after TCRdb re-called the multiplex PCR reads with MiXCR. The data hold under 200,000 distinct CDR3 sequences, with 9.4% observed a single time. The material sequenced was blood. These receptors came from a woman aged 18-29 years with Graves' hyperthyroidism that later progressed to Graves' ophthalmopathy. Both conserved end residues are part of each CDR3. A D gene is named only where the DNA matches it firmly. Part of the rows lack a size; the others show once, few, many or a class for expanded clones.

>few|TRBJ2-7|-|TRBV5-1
TGCGCCAGCAGCCCTTCCCCCCGGCGCTACTACTACGAGCAGTACTTC
CASSPSPRRYYYEQYF
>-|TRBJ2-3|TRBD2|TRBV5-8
TGTGCCAGCAGCTCCCTAGCGGGAGGGTATACGCAGTATTTT
CASSSLAGGYTQYF
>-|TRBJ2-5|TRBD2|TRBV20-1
TGCAGTGCTAGAGGTGCCCTAGCGGGATGGTACCAAGAGACCCAGTACTTC
CSARGALAGWYQETQYF
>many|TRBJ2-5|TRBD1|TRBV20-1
TGCAGTGCCAACCCCGGGACAGGGCTGAAGGAGACCCAGTACTTC
CSANPGTGLKETQYF
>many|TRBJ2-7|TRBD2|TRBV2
TGTGCCAGCAGTCGGCGGGGGACCTCCTACGAGCAGTACTTC
CASSRRGTSYEQYF
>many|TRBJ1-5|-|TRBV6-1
TGTGCCAGCAGTGATAATGGGTATAGCAATCAGCCCCAGCATTTT
CASSDNGYSNQPQHF
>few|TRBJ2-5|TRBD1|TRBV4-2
TGTGCCAGCAGCCAAGATCCCCACAGGGGGTCGGAGACCCAGTACTTC
CASSQDPHRGSETQYF
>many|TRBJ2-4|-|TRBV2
TGTGCCAGCAGGCCAACAGGGAATTTACCCAAAAACATTCAGTACTTC
CASRPTGNLPKNIQYF
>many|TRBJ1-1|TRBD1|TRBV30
TGTGCCTGGAGCCGGGACAGGGCGAACACTGAAGCTTTCTTT
CAWSRDRANTEAFF
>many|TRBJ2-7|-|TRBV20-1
TGCAGTGCGAGATTGGACGGTGCCTACGAGCAGTACTTC
CSARLDGAYEQYF
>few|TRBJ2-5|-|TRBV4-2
TGTGCCAGCAGCCAGTTGACTATACAAGAGACCCAGTACTTC
CASSQLTIQETQYF
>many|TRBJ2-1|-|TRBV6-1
TGTGCCAGCGGCCCCGGGGCTAGGTTCTTC
CASGPGARFF
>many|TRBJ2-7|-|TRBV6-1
TGTGCCAGCAGTGTTATGGATGGGGCCTACGAGCAGTACTTC
CASSVMDGAYEQYF
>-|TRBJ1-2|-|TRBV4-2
TGTGCCAGCAGCCAGGTCGAGGTTGTCAGAGATATCTATGGCTACACCTTC
CASSQVEVVRDIYGYTF
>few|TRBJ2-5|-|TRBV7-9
TGTGCCAGCAGCTTAGAACTGGGGGGGACCCAGTACTTC
CASSLELGGTQYF
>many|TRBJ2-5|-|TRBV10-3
TGTGCCATCAGTGAGGGACAGGCGGGGCAAGAGACCCAGTACTTC
CAISEGQAGQETQYF
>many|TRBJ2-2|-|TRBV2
TGTGCCAGCAGTGAAGACCGGGCGGGCGGGGAGCTGTTTTTT
CASSEDRAGGELFF
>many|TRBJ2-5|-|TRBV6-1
TGTGCCAGCAGTGAAGCGTGGAGGCAGGCGTACTTC
CASSEAWRQAYF
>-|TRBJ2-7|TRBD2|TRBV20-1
TGCAGTGCTAGGACTAGCGGGGGAGTCTACGAGCAGTACTTC
CSARTSGGVYEQYF
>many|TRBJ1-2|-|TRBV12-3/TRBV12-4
TGTGCCAGCAGTCCCCAGGATAACTATGGCTACACCTTC
CASSPQDNYGYTF
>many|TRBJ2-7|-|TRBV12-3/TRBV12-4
TGTGCCAGCAGTTTAGGGCTGACGTACGAGCAGTACTTC
CASSLGLTYEQYF
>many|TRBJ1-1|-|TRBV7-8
TGTGCCAGCAGCCCCCGCGAGGTTCTGGCTGAAGCTTTCTTT
CASSPREVLAEAFF
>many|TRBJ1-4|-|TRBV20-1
TGCAGTGCTAGAGAGCCAGGGTTTTCAACTAATGAAAAACTGTTTTTT
CSAREPGFSTNEKLFF
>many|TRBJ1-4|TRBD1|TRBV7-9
TGTGCCAGCAGCTTAGAGGGGACAGGGAAGAATGAAAAACTGTTTTTT
CASSLEGTGKNEKLFF
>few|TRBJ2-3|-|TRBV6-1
TGTGCCAGCCAGGGCAATCGGGCTACAGATACGCAGTATTTT
CASQGNRATDTQYF
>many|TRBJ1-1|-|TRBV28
TGTGCCAGCCGCGGGGGTTGGGCCACTGAAGCTTTCTTT
CASRGGWATEAFF
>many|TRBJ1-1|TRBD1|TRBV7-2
TGTGCCAGCAGCCAAAACAGGGGGGTGACTTTCTTT
CASSQNRGVTFF
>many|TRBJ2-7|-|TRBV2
TGTGCCAGCAGCGGGGCCGGAGGCGAGCAGTACTTC
CASSGAGGEQYF
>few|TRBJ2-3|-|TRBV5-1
TGCGCCAGCAGCTTGGGCGGTTTTGCGGATACGCAGTATTTT
CASSLGGFADTQYF
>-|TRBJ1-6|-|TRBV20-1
TGCAGTGCTAGAGACGTACGGGGGTCGGGGAATTCACCCCTCCACTTT
CSARDVRGSGNSPLHF
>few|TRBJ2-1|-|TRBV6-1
TGTGCCAGCAGTTCCACGGTGGCTGAGCAGTTCTTC
CASSSTVAEQFF
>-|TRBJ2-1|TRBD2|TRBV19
TGTGCCAGTAGTATCAGCCTAGCGGGGGCTACTGAGCAGTTCTTC
CASSISLAGATEQFF
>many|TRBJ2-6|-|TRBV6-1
TGTGCCAGCAGTAGCCGACAGATCAGTGGGGCCAACGTCCTGACTTTC
CASSSRQISGANVLTF
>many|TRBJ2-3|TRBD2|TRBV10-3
TGTGCCATCAGTGAGGGAGGACTAGTTGATACGCAGTATTTT
CAISEGGLVDTQYF
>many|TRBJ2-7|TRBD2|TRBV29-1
TGCAGCGTGCCCGGGACTAGCGGCTACGAGCAGTACTTC
CSVPGTSGYEQYF
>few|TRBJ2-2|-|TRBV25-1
TGTGCCAGCAGTGAGCCGGGGATCAGGGCCGGGGAGCTGTTTTTT
CASSEPGIRAGELFF
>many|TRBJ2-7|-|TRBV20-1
TGCAGTGCTAGAGATCTCGCCAAGGACTACGAGCAGTACTTC
CSARDLAKDYEQYF
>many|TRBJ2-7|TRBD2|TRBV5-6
TGTGCCAGCAGCCGGGACGGGGGGGCTAGCGGCGACGAGCAGTACTTC
CASSRDGGASGDEQYF
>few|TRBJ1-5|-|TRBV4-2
TGTGCCAGCAGCCATGGGGGCGCACGCAATCAGCCCCAGCATTTT
CASSHGGARNQPQHF
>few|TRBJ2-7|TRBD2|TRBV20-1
TGCAGTGCTATTGCGGGAGGTAGCTACGAGCAGTACTTC
CSAIAGGSYEQYF
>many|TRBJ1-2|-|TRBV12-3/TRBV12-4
TGTGCCAGCAGTTTAGTTATGGGACCGACGAACTATGGCTACACCTTC
CASSLVMGPTNYGYTF
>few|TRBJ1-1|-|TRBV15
TGTGCCACCAGCAGAGCCGGGACGAGGTCCTTGTCAAATCGGTGGACTGAAGCTTTCTTT
CATSRAGTRSLSNRWTEAFF
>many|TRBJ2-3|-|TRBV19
TGTGCCAGTAGTATTCTCCTCACAGATACGCAGTATTTT
CASSILLTDTQYF
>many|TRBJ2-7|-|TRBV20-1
TGCAGCGTTAGAAGCTCCTACGAGCAGTACTTC
CSVRSSYEQYF
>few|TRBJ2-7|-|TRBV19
TGTGCCAGTAGTCCCACGTACACGAGCTCCTACGAGCAGTACTTC
CASSPTYTSSYEQYF